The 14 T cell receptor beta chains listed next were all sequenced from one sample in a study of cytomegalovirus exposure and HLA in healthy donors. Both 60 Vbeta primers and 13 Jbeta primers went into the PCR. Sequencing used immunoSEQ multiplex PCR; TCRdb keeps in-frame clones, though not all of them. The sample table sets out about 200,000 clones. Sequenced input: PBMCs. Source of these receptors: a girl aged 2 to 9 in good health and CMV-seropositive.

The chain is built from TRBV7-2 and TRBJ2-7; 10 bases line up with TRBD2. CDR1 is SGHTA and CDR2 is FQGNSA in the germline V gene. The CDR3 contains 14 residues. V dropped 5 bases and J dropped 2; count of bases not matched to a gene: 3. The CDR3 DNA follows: TGTGCCAGCAGCCTTAGCGGGGGGCCCTACGAGCAGTACTTC. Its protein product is CASSLSGGPYEQYF.

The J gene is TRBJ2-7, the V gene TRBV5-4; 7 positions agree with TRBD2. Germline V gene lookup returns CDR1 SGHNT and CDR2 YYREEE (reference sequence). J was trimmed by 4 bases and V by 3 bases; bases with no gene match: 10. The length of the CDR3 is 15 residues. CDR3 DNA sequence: TGTGCCAGCAGCTCCGACCGGGAGGCGCATTACGAGCAGTACTTC. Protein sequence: CASSSDREAHYEQYF.

CDR3 sequence reads: CASSPTRQGVYEQYF. The CDR3 coding sequence is TGTGCCAGCTCACCAACGCGACAGGGGGTCTACGAGCAGTACTTC. The chain joins TRBV18 to TRBJ2-7; TRBD1 aligns across 9 bases. The germline V gene encodes CDR1 KGHSH and CDR2 LQKENI. The CDR3 has 15 amino acids. J lost 3 bases, V lost 2 bases, and 5 bases had no gene match.

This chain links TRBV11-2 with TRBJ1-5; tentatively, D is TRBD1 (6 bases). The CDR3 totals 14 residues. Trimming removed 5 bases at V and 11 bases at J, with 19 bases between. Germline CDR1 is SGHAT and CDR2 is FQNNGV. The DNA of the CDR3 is TGTGCCAGCAGCGCCTTGCCGGACAGTGCCTCCCAGCATTTT. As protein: CASSALPDSASQHF.

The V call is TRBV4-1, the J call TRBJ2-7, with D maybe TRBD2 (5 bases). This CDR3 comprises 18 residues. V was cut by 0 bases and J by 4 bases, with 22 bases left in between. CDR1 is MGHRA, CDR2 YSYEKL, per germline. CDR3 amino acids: CASSQDRGWGKKLYEQYF. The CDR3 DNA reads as TGCGCCAGCAGCCAAGATCGGGGATGGGGTAAAAAACTTTACGAGCAGTACTTC.

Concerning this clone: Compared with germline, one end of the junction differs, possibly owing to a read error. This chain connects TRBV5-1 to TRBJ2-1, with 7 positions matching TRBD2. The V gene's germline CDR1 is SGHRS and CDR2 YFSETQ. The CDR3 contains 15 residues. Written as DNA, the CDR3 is TGCGCCGGCAGCCAGCGGGACCAGGGATACAATGAGCAGTTCTTC. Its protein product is CAGSQRDQGYNEQFF.

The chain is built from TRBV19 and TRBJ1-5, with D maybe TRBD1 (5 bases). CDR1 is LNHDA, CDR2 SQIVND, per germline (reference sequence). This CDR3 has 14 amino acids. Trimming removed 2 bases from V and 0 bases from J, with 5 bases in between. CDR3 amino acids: CASSIRGSNQPQHF. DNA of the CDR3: TGTGCCAGTAGTATAAGGGGTAGCAATCAGCCCCAGCATTTT.

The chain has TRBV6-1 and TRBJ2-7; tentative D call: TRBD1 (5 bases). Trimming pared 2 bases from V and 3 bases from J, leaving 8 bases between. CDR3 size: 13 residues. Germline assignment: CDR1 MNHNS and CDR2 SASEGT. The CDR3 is CASSETGLYEQYF. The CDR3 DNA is TGTGCCAGCAGTGAAACAGGCCTCTACGAGCAGTACTTC.

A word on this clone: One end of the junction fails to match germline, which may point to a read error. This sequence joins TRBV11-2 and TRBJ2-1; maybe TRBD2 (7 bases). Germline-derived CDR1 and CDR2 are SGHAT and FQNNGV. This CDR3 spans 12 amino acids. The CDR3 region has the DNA TGTGCCAGCAGCCGGGGGGACAACGAGCAGTTCTTC. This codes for CASSRGDNEQFF.

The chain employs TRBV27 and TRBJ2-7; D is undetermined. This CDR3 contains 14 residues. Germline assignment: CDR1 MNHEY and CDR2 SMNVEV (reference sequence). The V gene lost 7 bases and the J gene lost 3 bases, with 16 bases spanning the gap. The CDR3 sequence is CASKLAEVGYEQYF. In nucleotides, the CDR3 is TGTGCCAGCAAGTTGGCTGAAGTTGGCTACGAGCAGTACTTC.

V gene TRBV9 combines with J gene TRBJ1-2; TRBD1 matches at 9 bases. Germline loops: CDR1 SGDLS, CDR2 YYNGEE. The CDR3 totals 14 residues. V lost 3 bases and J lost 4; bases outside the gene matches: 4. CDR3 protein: CASSGPDRGYGYTF. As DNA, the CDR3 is TGTGCCAGCAGCGGCCCGGACAGGGGCTATGGCTACACCTTC. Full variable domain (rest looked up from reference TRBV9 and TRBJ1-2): DSGVTQTPKHLITATGQRVTLRCSPRSGDLSVYWYQQSLDQGLQFLIQYYNGEERAKGNILERFSAQQFPDLHSELNLSSLELGDSALYFCASSGPDRGYGYTFGSGTRLTVV.

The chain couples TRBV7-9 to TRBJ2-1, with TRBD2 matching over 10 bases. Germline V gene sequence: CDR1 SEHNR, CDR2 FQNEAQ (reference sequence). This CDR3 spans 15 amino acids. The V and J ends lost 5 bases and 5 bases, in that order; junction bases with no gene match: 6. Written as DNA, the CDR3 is TGTGCCAGCAGCCTCCTAGCGGGAGAGAACAATGAGCAGTTCTTC. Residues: CASSLLAGENNEQFF.

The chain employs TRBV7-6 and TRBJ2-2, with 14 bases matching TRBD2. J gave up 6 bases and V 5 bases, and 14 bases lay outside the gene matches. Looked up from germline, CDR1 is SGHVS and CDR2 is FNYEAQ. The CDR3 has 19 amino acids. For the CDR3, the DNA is TGTGCCAGCAGCCCCGCTTGGTCGGGACTAGCGGGAGAGCCCGGGGAGCTGTTTTTT. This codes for CASSPAWSGLAGEPGELFF.

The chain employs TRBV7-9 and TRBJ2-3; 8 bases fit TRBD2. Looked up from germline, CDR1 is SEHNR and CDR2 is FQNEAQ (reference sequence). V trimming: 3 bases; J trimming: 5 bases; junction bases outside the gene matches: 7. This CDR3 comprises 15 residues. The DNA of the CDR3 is TGTGCCAGCAGCTTTGGGCGGGAGGTTGGAGATACGCAGTATTTT. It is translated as CASSFGREVGDTQYF.